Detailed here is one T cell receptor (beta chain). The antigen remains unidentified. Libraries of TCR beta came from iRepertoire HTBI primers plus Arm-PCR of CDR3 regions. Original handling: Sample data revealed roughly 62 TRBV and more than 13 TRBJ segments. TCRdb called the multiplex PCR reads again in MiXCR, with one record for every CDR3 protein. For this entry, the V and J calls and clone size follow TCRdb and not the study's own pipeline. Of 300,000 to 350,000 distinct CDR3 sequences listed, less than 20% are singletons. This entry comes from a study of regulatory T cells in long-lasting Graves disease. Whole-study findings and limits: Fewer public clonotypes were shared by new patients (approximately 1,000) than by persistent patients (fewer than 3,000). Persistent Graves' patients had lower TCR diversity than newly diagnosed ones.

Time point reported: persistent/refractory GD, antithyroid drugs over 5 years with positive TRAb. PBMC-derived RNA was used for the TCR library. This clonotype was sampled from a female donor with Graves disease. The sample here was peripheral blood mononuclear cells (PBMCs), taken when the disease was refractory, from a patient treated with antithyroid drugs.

CDR3 in amino acids: CASSLIGFYNEQFF. The DNA of the CDR3 is TGTGCCAGCAGTCTCATCGGATTCTACAATGAGCAGTTCTTC. The chain recombines TRBV12-3 or TRBV12-4 with TRBJ2-1; D ambiguous. The CDR3 is 14 amino acids. Trimming pared 5 bases from V and 3 bases from J, leaving 11 bases between.